This TCR beta chain was captured in a study of blood T cell repertoires in COVID-19. The wider study: Researchers got acute and convalescent COVID-19 samples from the United States, Italy and Spain. Sources were T cells, B-cell-depleted T cells, or PBMCs; the material itself was cDNA or gDNA.

Losses at the gene ends were 0 bases for V and 5 bases for J; bases not matched to a gene: 2. The CDR3 totals 16 residues. CDR1 and CDR2 from the germline V gene are LGHNA and YNFKEQ. Per the study methods: Reference gene primer amplification gave nucleated cell count estimates. Data came from immunoSEQ multiplex PCR; TCRdb stores just in-frame clones and leaves some out. V, J and clone size are those of that table, while D and trimming were read from the DNA. The top ten clones hold around 5.2% of a sample with about 200,000 clones, approximately 81% of them seen once. The sample was peripheral blood. V usage is TRBV4-2 and J usage is TRBJ2-3, with 13 positions matching TRBD2. This receptor was identified in a woman older than 75 with acute or convalescent COVID-19. The CDR3 region is CASSQDRTSGRDTQYF. The CDR3 DNA reads TGTGCCAGCAGCCAAGATAGGACTAGCGGGAGAGATACGCAGTATTTT.